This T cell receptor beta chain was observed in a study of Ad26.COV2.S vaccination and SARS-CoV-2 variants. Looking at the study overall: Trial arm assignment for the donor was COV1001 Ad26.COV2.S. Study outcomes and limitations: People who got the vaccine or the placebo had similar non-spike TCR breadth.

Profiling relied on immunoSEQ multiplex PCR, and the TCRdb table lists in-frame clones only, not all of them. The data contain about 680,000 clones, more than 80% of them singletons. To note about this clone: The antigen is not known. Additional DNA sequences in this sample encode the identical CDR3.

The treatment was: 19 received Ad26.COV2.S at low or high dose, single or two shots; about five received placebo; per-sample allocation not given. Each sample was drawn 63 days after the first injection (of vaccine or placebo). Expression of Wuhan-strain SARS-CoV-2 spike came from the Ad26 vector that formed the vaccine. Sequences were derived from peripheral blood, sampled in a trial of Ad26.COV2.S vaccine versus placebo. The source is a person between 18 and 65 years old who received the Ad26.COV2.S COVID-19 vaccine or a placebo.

CDR3 residues: CASSLSGSSYNEQFF. CDR3 in DNA: TGTGCCAGCAGTTTAAGCGGTAGCTCCTACAATGAGCAGTTCTTC. The chain is built from TRBV27 and TRBJ2-1; D perhaps matches TRBD2 (5 bases). The V end lost 2 bases, the J end lost 0 bases, and 8 bases lay between the germline ends. The CDR3 spans 15 residues. Germline values: CDR1 MNHEY, CDR2 SMNVEV (reference sequence).